This T cell receptor beta chain was identified during a study of blood T cell repertoires in COVID-19. For the study at large: Sources were T cells, B-cell-depleted T cells, or PBMCs; the material itself was cDNA or gDNA.

As handled by the study authors: The authors estimated nucleated cell counts from reference gene primer amplification. The assay was immunoSEQ multiplex PCR, and TCRdb's table has in-frame clones only and misses some. V, J and clone size are those of that table, while D and trimming were read from the DNA. The sample has about 100,000 clones, approximately 93% seen once. Trimming cost V 6 bases and J 6 bases, with 16 bases left between them. CDR1 and CDR2 from the germline V gene are MDHEN and SYDVKM. This CDR3 has 14 amino acids. The receptor was derived from a man in his fifties or sixties with acute or convalescent COVID-19. Sequencing input: peripheral blood. J is TRBJ2-3 and V is TRBV28, with D possibly TRBD2 on 7 matching bases. The CDR3 spells CASSRGLQVDTQYF. CDR3 nucleotides: TGTGCCAGCAGCAGGGGACTACAAGTTGATACGCAGTATTTT.